These 32 T cell receptor beta chains were all obtained from the same sample, sequenced in a study of siplizumab effects on memory and regulatory T cells. Only in-frame clones appear in the TCRdb table, and some are missing; sequencing was by immunoSEQ multiplex PCR. The sample holds about 40,000 clones; roughly 90% are singletons and the top ten take less than 0.25%. What was sequenced was naive CD4+ T cells sorted from blood. All receptors come from a human donor in good health.

The chain combines TRBV4-2 with TRBJ1-4; 7 bases line up with TRBD1. Germline CDR1 reads LGHNA; CDR2 reads YNFKEQ. The CDR3 is 15 amino acids. Losses at the gene ends were 1 base for V and 9 bases for J; bases not matched to a gene: 8. CDR3 in DNA: TGTGCCAGCAGCCAAGGTGACAGGGAGGTTAAAAAACTGTTTTTT. It encodes CASSQGDREVKKLFF.

This rearrangement joins TRBV7-3 to TRBJ2-7; 7 nucleotides line up with TRBD2. J gave up 4 bases and V 1 base, and 10 bases lay outside the gene matches. The CDR3 covers 16 residues. CDR1 and CDR2 from the germline V gene are SGHTA and FQGTGA. CDR3: CASSLNAPAGIYEQYF. In nucleotides, the CDR3 is TGTGCCAGCAGCTTAAACGCACCAGCGGGGATATACGAGCAGTACTTC.

V and J are TRBV6-1 and TRBJ2-1; TRBD2 is a possible D gene (6 bases). The V end lost 6 bases, the J end lost 7 bases, and 13 bases lay between the germline ends. There are 13 residues in the CDR3. CDR1 and CDR2 from the germline V gene are MNHNS and SASEGT. CDR3 amino acids: CASSLLGGNEQFF. The CDR3 DNA reads as TGTGCCAGCAGCCTACTAGGAGGGAATGAGCAGTTCTTC.

The V call is TRBV4-2, the J call TRBJ2-3; 9 nucleotides match TRBD2. V gave up 0 bases and J gave up 2 bases; unmatched junction bases: 9. Germline loops: CDR1 LGHNA, CDR2 YNFKEQ. The CDR3 is made up of 18 amino acids. The CDR3 loop is CASSQDFSTSGFTDTQYF. The CDR3 DNA sequence: TGTGCCAGCAGCCAAGATTTTTCGACTAGCGGTTTCACAGATACGCAGTATTTT.

CDR3 sequence reads: CASSLNSNTGELFF. As DNA, the CDR3 is TGTGCCAGCAGCTTAAACAGTAACACCGGGGAGCTGTTTTTT. This chain joins TRBV7-6 and TRBJ2-2; no clear D gene. Germline V gene data show CDR1 as SGHVS and CDR2 as FNYEAQ. V was cut by 2 bases and J by 2 bases, with 6 bases left in between. CDR3 length: 14 residues.

The chain has TRBV7-8 and TRBJ1-1; D might be TRBD1 (5 bases). The CDR3 is made up of 15 amino acids. Trimming left V 2 bases short and J 6 bases short, with 16 bases between. In germline, CDR1 is SGHVS, CDR2 FQNEAQ. CDR3 residues: CASSLTGRGDAEAFF. CDR3 in DNA: TGTGCCAGCAGCTTAACCGGCCGAGGGGATGCTGAAGCTTTCTTT.

J is TRBJ1-1 and V is TRBV7-6, with 10 bases identical to TRBD1. V shed 4 bases, J shed 5 bases, and the junction held 7 bases outside the gene matches. The CDR3 runs 15 residues. The germline V gene encodes CDR1 SGHVS and CDR2 FNYEAQ. The CDR3 spells CASSSTGTGVTEAFF. In DNA form, the CDR3 reads TGTGCCAGCAGCTCAACCGGGACAGGGGTGACTGAAGCTTTCTTT.

This clone was seen a handful of times. The chain joins TRBV5-6 to TRBJ1-2; D is unclear. V was pared by 3 bases and J by 4 bases, with 16 bases between. Germline V gene lookup returns CDR1 SGHDT and CDR2 YYEEEE. The CDR3 has 15 amino acids. The CDR3 DNA follows: TGTGCCAGCAGCTCATTCGGCCGGGAGTCCTATGGCTACACCTTC. It encodes CASSSFGRESYGYTF.

This clone was observed a few times. The chain employs TRBV14 and TRBJ1-1; TRBD1 is a possible D gene (5 bases). In germline, CDR1 is SGHDN, CDR2 FVKESK. Trimming left V 2 bases short and J 4 bases short, with 11 bases between. The CDR3 length is 14 residues. The chain's CDR3 is CASSQWPGGTEAFF. CDR3 nucleotide sequence: TGTGCCAGCAGCCAATGGCCGGGGGGCACTGAAGCTTTCTTT.

The CDR3 region has the DNA TGTGCCAGCAGTTTCTACAGGGGAGACAATCAGCCCCAGCATTTT. This encodes CASSFYRGDNQPQHF. The rearrangement links TRBV28 to TRBJ1-5; 7 positions match TRBD1. J was trimmed by 3 bases and V by 3 bases; bases with no gene match: 5. The CDR3 contains 15 residues. In germline, CDR1 is MDHEN, CDR2 SYDVKM.

The chain uses TRBV28 and TRBJ1-4; TRBD1 matches 8 bases. CDR1 and CDR2 from the germline V gene are MDHEN and SYDVKM. Trimming took 7 bases from V and 7 from J; bases not matched to a gene: 5. The CDR3 contains 13 residues. The CDR3 sequence is CASTGGETEKLFF. The CDR3, as DNA: TGTGCCAGCACAGGGGGCGAAACTGAAAAACTGTTTTTT. Supplemented by reference TRBV28 and TRBJ1-4, the full variable domain reads DVKVTQSSRYLVKRTGEKVFLECVQDMDHENMFWYRQDPGLGLRLIYFSYDVKMKEKGDIPEGYSVSREKKERFSLILESASTNQTSMYLCASTGGETEKLFFGSGTQLSVL.

This chain connects TRBV5-1 to TRBJ1-3; a weak D match, TRBD1 (6 bases). V was shortened by 1 base and J by 0 bases, with 17 bases between the two germline ends. The CDR3 has 18 residues. The germline V gene encodes CDR1 SGHRS and CDR2 YFSETQ. CDR3 region: CASSLNAAGASSGNTIYF. The CDR3 DNA follows: TGCGCCAGCAGCTTGAACGCGGCAGGGGCAAGCTCTGGAAACACCATATATTTT.

This clone was observed a single time. The chain joins TRBV27 to TRBJ1-5; tentatively, D is TRBD1 (5 bases). The CDR3 contains 16 residues. Trimming shortened V by 2 bases and J by 2 bases, and 13 bases separated the two germline ends. Germline CDR1 reads MNHEY; CDR2 reads SMNVEV (reference sequence). The CDR3 is CASSLKGPRGNQPQHF. As DNA, the CDR3 is TGTGCCAGCAGTTTAAAAGGACCCAGGGGCAATCAGCCCCAGCATTTT.

The chain is built from TRBV11-2 and TRBJ2-2; possibly TRBD1 for D (5 bases). Germline V CDR1 and CDR2: SGHAT, FQNNGV. CDR3 length equals 16 residues. V shed 6 bases and J shed 5 bases, with 19 bases lying between them. This CDR3 reads CASRFPRGSSTGELFF. In nucleotides, the CDR3 is TGTGCCAGCAGGTTTCCTAGGGGCTCTTCTACCGGGGAGCTGTTTTTT.

The chain recombines TRBV6-5 with TRBJ1-1, with D perhaps matching TRBD1 (6 bases). The CDR3 runs to 14 residues. The germline V gene encodes CDR1 MNHEY and CDR2 SVGAGI. With 2 bases removed from V and 3 bases from J, the gap between germline ends came to 10 bases. DNA for the CDR3: TGTGCCAGCAGTTACGGGGGCCCGGACACTGAAGCTTTCTTT. This codes for CASSYGGPDTEAFF.

The chain carries TRBV18 and TRBJ1-2; D not resolved. Trimming pared 2 bases from V and 4 bases from J, leaving 11 bases between. CDR1 is KGHSH, CDR2 LQKENI, per germline. The CDR3 sequence is 14 residues long. The DNA for the CDR3 is TGTGCCAGCTCACCAGGGCAGGACCCCTATGGCTACACCTTC. The encoded protein is CASSPGQDPYGYTF.

This sequence joins TRBV28 and TRBJ2-3; 9 positions agree with TRBD2. Per the germline V gene, CDR1 is MDHEN and CDR2 is SYDVKM. J lost 8 bases, V lost 8 bases, and 14 bases had no gene match. The CDR3 has 15 residues. DNA of the CDR3: TGTGCCAGCTTTATAGCGGGAGACGGGAAGGCTACGCAGTATTTT. Translating it yields CASFIAGDGKATQYF.

This rearrangement joins TRBV9 to TRBJ2-7; 8 bases align to TRBD1. V lost 4 bases to trimming and J lost 6 bases; unmatched junction nucleotides: 9. The CDR3 runs to 14 residues. Germline-derived CDR1 and CDR2 are SGDLS and YYNGEE. DNA for the CDR3: TGTGCCAGCAGCTCCCACCCCGACAGGGGCGAGCAGTACTTC. Amino acid sequence: CASSSHPDRGEQYF. Based on the CDR3 plus reference TRBV9 and TRBJ2-7, the full variable domain is DSGVTQTPKHLITATGQRVTLRCSPRSGDLSVYWYQQSLDQGLQFLIQYYNGEERAKGNILERFSAQQFPDLHSELNLSSLELGDSALYFCASSSHPDRGEQYFGPGTRLTVT.

The V call is TRBV18, the J call TRBJ2-7; TRBD1 agrees at 11 bases. The CDR3 extends over 15 amino acids. The germline gives CDR1 KGHSH, CDR2 LQKENI. Trimming removed 3 bases from V and 4 bases from J; junction bases left unmatched: 5. Written as DNA, the CDR3 is TGTGCCAGCTCACCTGGGGGACAGGGGGTTTACGAGCAGTACTTC. It codes for CASSPGGQGVYEQYF.

This chain joins TRBV5-1 and TRBJ1-2, with D possibly matching TRBD1 (5 bases). From germline, CDR1 is SGHRS and CDR2 YFSETQ. The CDR3 is made up of 15 amino acids. Deletions cut 0 bases from V and 8 bases from J, with 17 bases between. The CDR3 bases are TGCGCCAGCAGCTTGGGTTCGGCAGGGTCAGAGGGCTACACCTTC. It is translated as CASSLGSAGSEGYTF.

This clone was seen once. This chain links TRBV27 with TRBJ2-1, with TRBD2 as a possible D gene (7 bases). Germline loops: CDR1 MNHEY, CDR2 SMNVEV (reference sequence). The CDR3 length is 20 residues. Trimming pared 2 bases from V and 0 bases from J, leaving 23 bases between. As DNA, the CDR3 is TGTGCCAGCAGTTTAAGATTTAGGGGGGGTGAAGGGTCCTCCTACAATGAGCAGTTCTTC. Amino acids: CASSLRFRGGEGSSYNEQFF.

The chain carries TRBV6-5 and TRBJ2-7; a weak D match, TRBD1 (6 bases). CDR3 length equals 15 residues. V gave up 0 bases and J gave up 2 bases, with 11 bases separating them. Germline V gene lookup returns CDR1 MNHEY and CDR2 SVGAGI. CDR3 sequence: CASSYSSTGPYEQYF. The CDR3 region has the DNA TGTGCCAGCAGTTACTCGTCAACAGGGCCCTACGAGCAGTACTTC.

The chain has TRBV28 and TRBJ1-5; a weak D match, TRBD1 (6 bases). The CDR3 contains 15 residues. V gave up 2 bases and J gave up 7 bases, with 15 bases separating them. Germline loops: CDR1 MDHEN, CDR2 SYDVKM. CDR3 residues: CASSLPGQGTQPQHF. CDR3 DNA: TGTGCCAGCAGTTTACCCGGGCAGGGGACACAGCCCCAGCATTTT.

This chain links TRBV6-5 with TRBJ2-3, with D perhaps being TRBD1 or TRBD2 (6 bases each). V lost 0 bases and J 6 bases, leaving 10 bases between the germline ends. Germline V gene data show CDR1 as MNHEY and CDR2 as SVGAGI. There are 14 residues in the CDR3. The CDR3 is CASSYSGGSDTQYF. For the CDR3, the DNA is TGTGCCAGCAGTTACTCAGGGGGGAGTGATACGCAGTATTTT.

Turning to this clone: It is unclear where the CDR3 begins or ends on the DNA, so no DNA is shown, and the CDR3 is as TCRdb lists it. The rearrangement links TRBV11-2 to TRBJ2-5; the table names TRBD2, a call not compared with the DNA. Germline loops: CDR1 SGHAT, CDR2 FQNNGV. Both ends counted, the CDR3 spans 15 residues. The CDR3 loop is CASSRRAGTQETQYF.

The chain recombines TRBV29-1 with TRBJ2-1, with 9 positions matching TRBD1. The ends lost 7 bases at V and 6 bases at J; junction bases unmatched: 7. The length of the CDR3 is 13 residues. CDR1 and CDR2 (germline): SQVTM, ANQGSEA. The CDR3 DNA sequence: TGCAGCGGGGGACAGGGAATTCTCAATGAGCAGTTCTTC. It translates to CSGGQGILNEQFF.

This clone was observed a single time. This chain links TRBV5-4 with TRBJ2-3, with D perhaps matching TRBD2 (6 bases). V was trimmed by 4 bases and J by 4 bases, leaving 16 bases between them. The CDR3 spans 15 residues. Looked up from germline, CDR1 is SGHNT and CDR2 is YYREEE (reference sequence). The CDR3 region is CASSRAAGGADTQYF. The CDR3 DNA reads TGTGCCAGCAGCCGCGCAGCGGGTGGTGCAGATACGCAGTATTTT.

This clone was counted only a few times. V is TRBV4-2 and J is TRBJ1-3; D remains ambiguous. This CDR3 has 14 residues. With 0 bases removed from V and 5 bases from J, the gap between germline ends came to 8 bases. Germline lookup yields CDR1 LGHNA and CDR2 YNFKEQ. Here the CDR3 DNA reads TGTGCCAGCAGCCAAGAGGCCCCTAGAAACACCATATATTTT. This gives the protein CASSQEAPRNTIYF.

The CDR3 region has the DNA TGCAGCGTTGACCGGGAGTCCCTCGGAGGCTACACCTTC. Encoded protein: CSVDRESLGGYTF. This chain links TRBV29-1 with TRBJ1-2; D uncertain. The V gene's germline CDR1 is SQVTM and CDR2 ANQGSEA. The CDR3 spans 13 residues. Trimming stripped 3 bases from V and 8 bases from J, with 16 bases between.

This clone was observed a handful of times. The rearrangement uses TRBV30 and TRBJ1-5, with D perhaps matching TRBD1 (5 bases). Per the germline V gene, CDR1 is GTSNPN and CDR2 is SVGIG (reference sequence). The CDR3 sequence is 12 residues long. V was clipped by 7 bases and J by 7 bases, with 14 bases between them. CDR3 sequence: CALGTGGQPQHF. The CDR3 DNA reads TGTGCCTTGGGGACGGGAGGACAGCCCCAGCATTTT.

V gene TRBV28 combines with J gene TRBJ1-2; D gene uncertain. Germline V gene lookup returns CDR1 MDHEN and CDR2 SYDVKM. This CDR3 comprises 13 residues. The V and J ends lost 5 bases and 4 bases respectively, with 11 bases between them. The CDR3 here is CASSHREGYGYTF. The CDR3 coding sequence is TGTGCCAGCAGTCACCGAGAGGGCTATGGCTACACCTTC.

The J gene is TRBJ1-2, the V gene TRBV18; 10 bases are a match to TRBD1. Looked up from germline, CDR1 is KGHSH and CDR2 is LQKENI. V was clipped by 0 bases and J by 7 bases; unmatched bases: 8. There are 16 residues in the CDR3. CDR3 region: CASSPPNNGQGGGYTF. The CDR3 nucleotides read TGTGCCAGCTCACCACCGAATAATGGACAGGGGGGTGGCTACACCTTC.